This T cell receptor beta chain was recorded in a study of shared clonotypes between healthy human individuals (dated by TCRdb to 2018 to 2020). General notes on the study: The cohort comprised a couple of women and a few men aged 18 to 49 years. Per donor, three plates each were used for CD4 naive and CD4 memory, two for CD8 naive, and one for CD8 memory. To estimate repertoire size and how much clonotype sharing occurs between individuals, the study deeply sequenced the blood TCR repertoires of five healthy adults. Different laboratories and diverse techniques were used to prepare libraries and sequence TCR repertoires, to increase sequencing depth and limit assay-specific biases. Between about 0.94 and 8.9 billion PBMCs per donor were obtained by leukapheresis.

V is pared back by 5 bases and J by 7 bases, with 11 bases lying between the germline termini. The CDR3 covers 13 residues, taking in both the cysteine and the phenylalanine. Left in the record is the CDR3 DNA by itself, 39 bases read in frame from the first base. Based on the germline V gene, the CDR1 and CDR2 sequences are SGHVS and FQNEAQ. TCR CDR3 regions were amplified from genomic DNA by multiplex PCR using the deep immunoSEQ assay. For each cell subset, the extracted genomic DNA was distributed evenly across all wells of several immunoSEQ 96-well plates, and each plate served as one replicate. For sorted subsets, each replicate PCR was loaded with approximately 190 ng genomic DNA, equivalent to some 31,000 T cell genomes. Purified libraries were quantified with a Qubit 3.0 fluorometer, sized on a Bioanalyzer 2100, and re-quantified with the KAPA Library Quantification kit. Each immunoSEQ 96-well plate was sequenced on its own single-read 150-cycle Illumina NextSeq 550 flow cell. Per the authors' processing: Because the immunoSEQ output included only junctional sequences and no quality scores, the filtering could not be the same as the filtering used for full-length reads. Sequences were annotated with PyIR, a Python wrapper for IgBLAST v1.9, and V/J genes and CDR3 were assigned using IMGT germline references. Reads with weak V/J assignments (E-value above 1e-6), missing CDR3, stop codons, out-of-frame junctions, or ambiguous translated residues were removed. V3J clonotypes were defined by identical inferred V gene, J gene, and CDR3 amino acid sequence. To compute the percentage overlap between repertoires, the number of shared unique clonotypes was divided by the size of the smaller repertoire. Repertoire richness was assessed with RTK rarefaction, the Chao1 estimator, and Recon v2.1 estimates of unobserved clonotypes. Generation probabilities for all TCRbeta clonotypes obtained by the gDNA method from a handful of donors were computed using OLGA. TCRdb obtained this table from immuneACCESS and retained in-frame rearrangements with V and J assigned. These tables miss some clones; where compared with another copy, unresolved V genes account for less than half of the shortfall, and the remainder is unexplained. That table supplies the V and J calls and clone size; D and trimming were determined from the DNA. The sample table shows hundreds of thousands of clones, and 95% to 97% are seen once. The ten biggest clones cover less than 0.13% of the sample.

The full study reports these points: Sampling was restricted to blood, and TCR repertoires in tissue are likely to differ from TCR repertoires in blood. Estimated clonotype richness was generally larger for naive than for memory subsets. Compared with non-shared clonotypes, clonotypes shared by all four sorted-subset donors had higher generation probabilities. Pairwise subsampling indicated that sequencing depth was expected to affect the degree of clonotype sharing among donors. About 5% of naive CD4, roughly 3.6% of naive CD8, 2.3% of memory CD4, and around 0.4% of memory CD8 clonotypes were shared across several donors. The small number of donors limited the genetic and exposure-history diversity represented. Even with the large sequencing depth, rarefaction of the sorted-subset datasets indicated that sequencing was incomplete.

CD8 naive samples were obtained by positive selection for CCR7 among CD45RO-negative cells, yielding a CD45RA+CCR7+ population from which TemRA cells were excluded. Donors were healthy HIV-negative adults with no recently reported acute infections or vaccinations. All donors were Caucasian adults living in Nashville, Tennessee, USA. Blood was obtained by leukapheresis, after which PBMCs were separated by Ficoll-Histopaque density gradient centrifugation and cryopreserved in liquid nitrogen vapor phase. Analytical flow cytometry was used to check the purity and quantity of every magnetically sorted T cell population. Genomic DNA was isolated from each sorted fraction and quantified by UV absorbance on a Nanodrop 2000c. This clone was detected once. Its recognized antigen is unknown. No qualities accompany the bases; no much larger clone lies one base away.

What was sequenced was naive CD8+ T cells sorted from blood. This specimen's cell subset or site label, per the study, means: CD45RA+CCR7+. The receptor's source is a young woman in good health. The chain links TRBV7-8 with TRBJ2-2, with no confidently assigned D gene. The DNA sequence is as follows: TGTGCCAGCAGCAGGACGCCGGGCGGGGAGCTGTTTTTT. Its protein is CASSRTPGGELFF.